The 10 T cell receptor beta chains listed next were all sequenced from one sample in a study of technical replicates of blood from a handful of donors (TCRdb year 2017). Library creation used the immunoSEQ multiplex PCR assay. The immuneACCESS repertoire file appears here via TCRdb, limited to in-frame rearrangements. These files lack a portion of the clones; in checked studies, under half of the deficit traces to unresolved V genes, and the cause of the others is not known. The sample data list 76,000 or so clones, and roughly 91% of these were observed just once. In total, the top ten clones hold 0.2% to 0.25% of the sample. Sequenced material: T cells isolated from PBMCs. The origin of the receptors is a human donor in good health.

This chain links TRBV10-1 with TRBJ1-2; 9 bases are shared with TRBD1. Per the germline V gene, CDR1 is WNHNN and CDR2 is SYGVQD (reference sequence). V dropped 2 bases and J dropped 6; count of bases not matched to a gene: 4. The CDR3 spans 14 residues. CDR3 bases: TGCGCCAGCAGTGAGCCGGACAGGGGCGATGGCTACACCTTC. Amino acid sequence: CASSEPDRGDGYTF.

The gene calls are TRBV2 and TRBJ2-7; the D gene is possibly TRBD2 (5 bases). The CDR3 spans 18 residues. Germline CDR1 and CDR2: SNHLY and FYNNEI. V was clipped by 4 bases and J by 3 bases, with 25 bases between them. The CDR3 here is CASSALASPLVMDYEQYF. As DNA, the CDR3 is TGTGCCAGCAGTGCCCTAGCCAGCCCCTTGGTCATGGACTACGAGCAGTACTTC.

The chain combines TRBV6-1 with TRBJ2-5; 9 nucleotides match TRBD2. Trimming took 3 bases from V and 4 from J; bases not matched to a gene: 3. Germline V gives CDR1 MNHNS, CDR2 SASEGT. CDR3 length: 14 residues. Here the CDR3 reads CASSEPSGVETQYF. CDR3 bases: TGTGCCAGCAGTGAGCCTAGCGGGGTAGAGACCCAGTACTTC.

The chain joins TRBV7-9 to TRBJ1-2; D may be TRBD1 (5 bases). The V end lost 1 base, the J end lost 12 bases, and 12 bases lay between the germline ends. The CDR3 length is 12 residues. Per the germline V gene, CDR1 is SEHNR and CDR2 is FQNEAQ (reference sequence). The CDR3 here is CASSLVRVSDTF. The CDR3 DNA follows: TGTGCCAGCAGCTTAGTCAGGGTATCGGACACCTTC.

The genes are TRBV5-5 and TRBJ1-1, with D uncertain. This CDR3 region has 14 residues. The V end lost 1 base, the J end lost 1 base, and 8 bases lay between the germline ends. Germline V gives CDR1 SGHKS, CDR2 YYEKEE (reference sequence). The CDR3 bases are TGTGCCAGCAGCTTGATCCCAGGGAACACTGAAGCTTTCTTT. This codes for CASSLIPGNTEAFF.

The rearrangement uses TRBV28 and TRBJ1-2; D unresolved. Germline CDR1 reads MDHEN; CDR2 reads SYDVKM. This CDR3 has 10 residues. Deletions cut 11 bases from V and 7 bases from J, with 11 bases between. This chain's CDR3 is CASAGFGYTF. CDR3 sequence (DNA): TGTGCCTCGGCGGGCTTTGGCTACACCTTC.

The V call is TRBV6-5, the J call TRBJ2-4, with D possibly matching TRBD2 (6 bases). Germline V lookup: CDR1 MNHEY, CDR2 SVGAGI. This CDR3 is built from 13 residues. V lost 6 bases and J 7 bases, leaving 13 bases between the germline ends. CDR3 sequence: CASSRDSGNIQYF. The CDR3, as DNA: TGTGCCAGCAGCCGGGACTCCGGCAACATTCAGTACTTC.

This sequence joins TRBV6-5 and TRBJ2-5, with D possibly matching TRBD1 (6 bases). The CDR3 sequence is 14 residues long. CDR1 and CDR2 (germline): MNHEY, SVGAGI. Deletions cut 6 bases from V and 5 bases from J, with 16 bases between. The CDR3 DNA is TGTGCCAGCAGACCCCTAACAGGGTTGGAGACCCAGTACTTC. It is translated as CASRPLTGLETQYF.

In its sample, this clone was seen once. V is TRBV7-9 and J is TRBJ2-1, with a tentative D call TRBD2 (6 bases). Trimming shortened V by 4 bases and J by 4 bases, and 20 bases separated the two germline ends. Germline V gene sequence: CDR1 SEHNR, CDR2 FQNEAQ (reference sequence). The CDR3 covers 17 residues. The CDR3 loop is CASSWGEWGKRYNEQFF. For the CDR3, the DNA is TGTGCCAGCAGCTGGGGGGAGTGGGGGAAGCGGTACAATGAGCAGTTCTTC.

In its sample, this clone was seen once. The genes are TRBV7-9 and TRBJ2-5; 9 bases agree with TRBD2. Losses at the gene ends were 5 bases for V and 5 bases for J; bases not matched to a gene: 9. CDR1 and CDR2 from the germline V gene are SEHNR and FQNEAQ (reference sequence). The CDR3 is 15 amino acids. For the CDR3, the DNA is TGTGCCAGCAGCGACATAACTAGCGGGTCCGAGACCCAGTACTTC. Translation gives CASSDITSGSETQYF.